A few counts support the clone carrying this T cell receptor (beta chain). What it binds is not known. Amplification of TCR beta CDR3 regions was performed using RNA transcripts as template. In the first-round RT-PCR of the TCR CDR3, the HTBI primer set was used. TCRdb fed the multiplex PCR reads into MiXCR, producing one record per CDR3 protein. The sample lists approximately 400,000 distinct CDR3 sequences; approximately 14% were seen once. The CDR3 runs to 13 residues. V trimming: 6 bases; J trimming: 6 bases; junction bases outside the gene matches: 5. Germline-derived CDR1 and CDR2 are DFQATT and SNEGSKA (reference sequence). This entry belongs to a study of T cells in Graves' hyperthyroidism and ophthalmopathy. Study details: Staff took peripheral blood when the initial diagnosis was made, before any treatment began.

Overall study results and limits: Clonotypes that were expanded in thyroid above 0.001 mostly appeared in blood too.

This chain joins TRBV20-1 and TRBJ2-2; TRBD1 matches 9 bases. This TCR was sampled from a woman aged 18-29 years with Graves' hyperthyroidism that later progressed to Graves' ophthalmopathy. Sequencing was done on a sample of blood. This CDR3 is CSALRQGAGELFF. The CDR3 DNA is TGCAGTGCCCTTAGACAGGGGGCCGGGGAGCTGTTTTTT.